The 28 T cell receptor beta chains in this list originate from one sample, sequenced in a study of CD8 T cells in ankylosing spondylitis. Overall study results and limits: Fewer than ten highly homologous variants made up a TCR beta motif, and this motif appeared characteristic of ankylosing spondylitis blood.

TCRdb processed the 5' RACE reads anew with MiXCR; each CDR3 protein has one entry. Altogether about 800,000 distinct CDR3 sequences are present, about 10% being singletons, with the ten largest covering 0.45% to 0.6%. No antigens are known for them. Sequenced material: blood, either unsorted or a sorted T cell fraction (not recorded which). These receptors all stem from a male donor with ankylosing spondylitis.

Only a few counts were recorded for this clonotype. The chain employs TRBV20-1 and TRBJ2-7; 7 positions match TRBD1. V lost 6 bases and J lost 4; bases outside the gene matches: 12. Germline CDR1 DFQATT, CDR2 SNEGSKA (reference sequence). This CDR3 has 14 amino acids. CDR3 sequence: CSAPLTGRRYEQYF. The DNA of the CDR3 is TGCAGTGCCCCCCTGACAGGGCGGAGGTACGAGCAGTACTTC.

This clonotype showed up just a few times. The genes are TRBV5-5 and TRBJ2-7, with 9 nucleotides matching TRBD1. The CDR3 runs to 15 residues. V shed 4 bases and J 1 base; nucleotides not matched to a gene: 6. Germline V lookup: CDR1 SGHKS, CDR2 YYEKEE (reference sequence). CDR3 nucleotide sequence: TGTGCCAGCAGCGAGGGACAGGGAAGGTCCTACGAGCAGTACTTC. As protein: CASSEGQGRSYEQYF.

The chain combines TRBV28 with TRBJ2-3, with TRBD2 as a possible D gene (5 bases). The V gene's germline CDR1 is MDHEN and CDR2 SYDVKM. The length of the CDR3 is 16 residues. Trimming left V 4 bases short and J 2 bases short, with 16 bases between. CDR3 loop: CASSWTRASHTDTQYF. For the CDR3, the DNA is TGTGCCAGCAGTTGGACTCGGGCTAGTCACACAGATACGCAGTATTTT.

The rearrangement links TRBV20-1 to TRBJ2-7; tentatively, D is TRBD1 or TRBD2 (5 bases each). The germline gives CDR1 DFQATT, CDR2 SNEGSKA (reference sequence). V was trimmed by 3 bases and J by 3 bases, leaving 15 bases between them. This CDR3 region has 14 residues. CDR3 sequence (DNA): TGCAGTGCTAGCCCTGGGGGAGTTAGCTACGAGCAGTACTTC. This sequence encodes CSASPGGVSYEQYF.

This clonotype has a handful of counts. V gene TRBV12-3 or TRBV12-4 combines with J gene TRBJ2-3, with TRBD2 matching over 9 bases. The J segment lost 4 bases and the V segment lost 6 bases, leaving 8 bases of the junction unmatched. The length of the CDR3 is 15 residues. CDR3 loop: CASSPFSGRSDTQYF. The CDR3 DNA reads TGTGCCAGCAGCCCGTTCAGCGGGAGGTCAGATACGCAGTATTTT.

This clonotype was counted at least ten times. V is TRBV4-3 and J is TRBJ2-1, with 7 bases aligning to TRBD2. Germline values: CDR1 LGHNA, CDR2 YSLEER. Trimming took 4 bases from V and 5 from J; bases not matched to a gene: 11. The CDR3 has 16 amino acids. This CDR3 reads CASSRAGNFLDNEQFF. As DNA, the CDR3 is TGCGCCAGCAGCCGAGCGGGGAACTTCCTCGACAATGAGCAGTTCTTC.

This clonotype was seen a few times. This chain links TRBV6-1 with TRBJ2-3; perhaps TRBD2 as D (7 bases). This CDR3 is 13 amino acids long. The germline gives CDR1 MNHNS, CDR2 SASEGT. V was shortened by 8 bases and J by 4 bases, with 13 bases between the two germline ends. This CDR3 reads CASGRGAPDTQYF. CDR3 coding DNA: TGTGCCAGCGGGAGGGGGGCCCCAGATACGCAGTATTTT.

This clonotype appeared many times. This rearrangement joins TRBV20-1 to TRBJ2-3, with D possibly matching TRBD2 (5 bases). This CDR3 is 15 amino acids long. The V end was cut by 0 bases, the J end by 0 bases, with 10 bases between. Germline V gene sequence: CDR1 DFQATT, CDR2 SNEGSKA (reference sequence). The CDR3 DNA reads TGCAGTGCTAGAGATCGGAGGAGTAGCACAGATACGCAGTATTTT. It translates to CSARDRRSSTDTQYF.

In its sample, this clonotype was seen a few times. This chain connects TRBV15 to TRBJ2-1; D is possibly TRBD1 (5 bases). This CDR3 region has 15 residues. V dropped 0 bases and J dropped 6 bases, with 12 bases sitting between them. CDR1 LNHNV and CDR2 YYDKDF come from the germline V gene (reference sequence). The chain's CDR3 is CATSRDRVGSNEQFF. The DNA of the CDR3 is TGTGCCACCAGCAGAGACAGGGTGGGGTCCAATGAGCAGTTCTTC. Looking up the rest from reference TRBV15 and TRBJ2-1 gives the full variable domain: DAMVIQNPRYQVTQFGKPVTLSCSQTLNHNVMYWYQQKSSQAPKLLFHYYDKDFNNEADTPDNFQSRRPNTSFCFLDIRSPGLGDTAMYLCATSRDRVGSNEQFFGPGTRLTVL.

This clonotype has a handful of counts. V gene TRBV10-3 combines with J gene TRBJ2-3; perhaps D is TRBD1 or TRBD2 (6 bases each). Between the trimmed V and J ends, which lost 6 bases and 3 bases, there was a span of 13 bases. The CDR3 covers 14 residues. CDR1 is ENHRY, CDR2 SYGVKD, per germline. CDR3: CAISPGARTDTQYF. In nucleotides, the CDR3 is TGTGCCATCAGCCCGGGGGCCCGAACAGATACGCAGTATTTT.

The J gene is TRBJ2-7, the V gene TRBV9; TRBD2 matches 11 bases. The CDR3 contains 15 residues. V was pared by 3 bases and J by 5 bases, with 7 bases of the junction left unmatched. Germline CDR1 is SGDLS and CDR2 is YYNGEE. The CDR3: CASSDSGRAGNEQYF. CDR3 nucleotide sequence: TGTGCCAGCAGCGATAGCGGGAGGGCCGGGAACGAGCAGTACTTC.

The J gene is TRBJ2-1, the V gene TRBV5-6; 11 bases align to TRBD2. With 4 bases clipped from V and 2 bases from J, the junction kept 5 bases outside the gene matches. The CDR3 is 16 residues long. The germline CDR1 and CDR2 sequences are SGHDT and YYEEEE. CDR3 sequence (DNA): TGTGCCAGCAGCCGGACTAGCGGGTTTCCCTACAATGAGCAGTTCTTC. This gives the protein CASSRTSGFPYNEQFF.

CDR3 DNA: TGCGCCAGCACCCCAGGGGGGACTAGCACAGATACGCAGTATTTT. This translates into CASTPGGTSTDTQYF. J is TRBJ2-3 and V is TRBV5-1; tentative D call: TRBD1 (7 bases). Germline lookup yields CDR1 SGHRS and CDR2 YFSETQ. CDR3 length: 15 amino acids. V lost 6 bases, J lost 0 bases, and 14 bases lay in between. Filled out from reference TRBV5-1 and TRBJ2-3, the complete variable domain reads KAGVTQTPRYLIKTRGQQVTLSCSPISGHRSVSWYQQTPGQGLQFLFEYFSETQRNKGNFPGRFSGRQFSNSRSEMNVSTLELGDSALYLCASTPGGTSTDTQYFGPGTRLTVL.

The chain couples TRBV20-1 to TRBJ2-5; possible D gene TRBD1, 5 bases. Germline CDR1 and CDR2: DFQATT and SNEGSKA (reference sequence). The CDR3 has 14 residues. V was cut by 5 bases and J by 2 bases, with 15 bases left in between. The DNA of the CDR3 is TGCAGTGCTGCGGTATCGACAGCACAAGAGACCCAGTACTTC. Translating gives CSAAVSTAQETQYF.

This clonotype was counted at least ten times. This chain links TRBV10-3 with TRBJ1-2, with D perhaps matching TRBD1 (5 bases). V lost 0 bases and J 7 bases, leaving 18 bases between the germline ends. The length of the CDR3 is 16 residues. Looked up from germline, CDR1 is ENHRY and CDR2 is SYGVKD. The CDR3 reads CAISESTVSRYGGYTF. Written as DNA, the CDR3 is TGTGCCATCAGTGAGTCGACAGTTTCCCGGTACGGTGGCTACACCTTC.

Comment on this clonotype: A junction boundary mismatches the germline segment, possibly from a read error. The CDR3 is CCARDAGQGNTGELFF. CDR3 nucleotide sequence: TGCTGTGCTAGAGATGCGGGACAGGGGAACACCGGGGAGCTGTTTTTT. The chain links TRBV20-1 to TRBJ2-2; TRBD1 agrees at 9 bases. Germline values: CDR1 DFQATT, CDR2 SNEGSKA (reference sequence). The CDR3 sequence is 16 residues long.

In its sample, this clonotype was seen a few times. V usage is TRBV9 and J usage is TRBJ1-1; weak D call: TRBD1 (5 bases). CDR1 is SGDLS, CDR2 YYNGEE, per germline. This CDR3 is built from 16 residues. V was trimmed by 4 bases and J by 1 base, leaving 17 bases between them. The DNA for the CDR3 is TGTGCCAGCAGCCCGACAGCAAACCGAGAGAACACTGAAGCTTTCTTT. Protein sequence: CASSPTANRENTEAFF.

Written as DNA, the CDR3 is TGTGCCATCAGTGAGAGGATGGGGAGGCAAGAGACCCAGTACTTC. It translates to CAISERMGRQETQYF. V is TRBV10-3 and J is TRBJ2-5; maybe TRBD2 (6 bases). The V end lost 2 bases, the J end lost 2 bases, and 12 bases lay between the germline ends. The CDR3 totals 15 residues. The germline CDR1 and CDR2 sequences are ENHRY and SYGVKD.

In its sample, this clonotype was seen many times. The chain is built from TRBV20-1 and TRBJ2-1, with a possible D match to TRBD2 (6 bases). V lost 0 bases, J lost 3 bases, and 15 bases lay in between. CDR3 length: 16 residues. The germline V gene encodes CDR1 DFQATT and CDR2 SNEGSKA (reference sequence). Written as DNA, the CDR3 is TGCAGTGCTAGAGACACGATCCCGGGACTCTACAATGAGCAGTTCTTC. Its translation is CSARDTIPGLYNEQFF.

V gene TRBV20-1 combines with J gene TRBJ2-7; 9 positions agree with TRBD1. Germline CDR1 reads DFQATT; CDR2 reads SNEGSKA (reference sequence). J was trimmed by 5 bases and V by 6 bases; bases with no gene match: 11. The CDR3 consists of 14 residues. CDR3: CSARFLQGADEQYF. CDR3 bases: TGCAGTGCCAGATTTTTACAGGGGGCAGACGAGCAGTACTTC.

J is TRBJ1-6 and V is TRBV20-1; weak D call: TRBD1 (5 bases). Trimming took off 6 bases at V and 6 bases at J, with 15 bases between the two ends. The CDR3 covers 14 residues. Germline lookup yields CDR1 DFQATT and CDR2 SNEGSKA (reference sequence). CDR3 amino acids: CSATHRLLNSPLHF. The CDR3 DNA is TGCAGTGCAACCCACAGGTTACTTAATTCACCCCTCCACTTT.

This rearrangement joins TRBV18 to TRBJ2-5; 12 positions agree with TRBD2. CDR3 length equals 16 residues. The germline V gene encodes CDR1 KGHSH and CDR2 LQKENI. V lost 2 bases and J lost 4; bases outside the gene matches: 5. The chain's CDR3 is CASSPTRLAGVETQYF. The CDR3 DNA follows: TGTGCCAGCTCACCAACAAGACTAGCGGGAGTAGAGACCCAGTACTTC. The full variable domain, in which reference TRBV18 and TRBJ2-5 provide the parts outside the CDR3, is NAGVMQNPRHLVRRRGQEARLRCSPMKGHSHVYWYRQLPEEGLKFMVYLQKENIIDESGMPKERFSAEFPKEGPSILRIQQVVRGDSAAYFCASSPTRLAGVETQYFGPGTRLLVL.

J is TRBJ1-2 and V is TRBV12-3 or TRBV12-4; TRBD1 is a possible D gene (6 bases). V lost 2 bases, J lost 8 bases, and 18 bases lay in between. CDR3 length: 15 amino acids. The CDR3 coding sequence is TGTGCCAGCAGTTTAAAGGGCAGGGGACGTCGCGGCTACACCTTC. This translates into CASSLKGRGRRGYTF.

This CDR3 is CAIRDRGTEAFF. CDR3 DNA: TGTGCCATACGGGACAGGGGAACTGAAGCTTTCTTT. The chain combines TRBV10-3 with TRBJ1-1; TRBD1 matches at 10 bases. Trimming removed 9 bases from V and 5 bases from J; junction bases left unmatched: 3. Germline CDR1 is ENHRY and CDR2 is SYGVKD. The CDR3 extends over 12 amino acids.

Here the CDR3 DNA reads TGCGCCAGCAGCCAAAGGACAGGGGGCGCGGAGACCCAGTACTTC. Its translation: CASSQRTGGAETQYF. The chain joins TRBV5-1 to TRBJ2-5; TRBD1 matches 11 bases. Germline V gene sequence: CDR1 SGHRS, CDR2 YFSETQ. CDR3 size: 15 residues. After removal of 4 bases from V and 5 bases from J, the junction contained 7 bases not matched to a gene. Complete variable domain (other parts from reference TRBV5-1 and TRBJ2-5): KAGVTQTPRYLIKTRGQQVTLSCSPISGHRSVSWYQQTPGQGLQFLFEYFSETQRNKGNFPGRFSGRQFSNSRSEMNVSTLELGDSALYLCASSQRTGGAETQYFGPGTRLLVL.

This clonotype was detected only a few times. As DNA, the CDR3 is TGTGCCACCTTACAGGGTTCGGCCGGCAATGAGCAGTTCTTC. Its protein is CATLQGSAGNEQFF. The gene calls are TRBV15 and TRBJ2-1; D is possibly TRBD1 (6 bases). The V and J ends lost 8 bases and 6 bases respectively, with 17 bases between them. This CDR3 is built from 14 residues. The germline V gene has CDR1 LNHNV and CDR2 YYDKDF (reference sequence).

The rearrangement uses TRBV18 and TRBJ2-3, with 7 bases lining up with TRBD1. The CDR3 length is 18 residues. The V and J ends lost 3 bases and 0 bases, in that order; junction bases with no gene match: 12. Germline-derived CDR1 and CDR2 are KGHSH and LQKENI. The CDR3 here is CASSPFRGKTTSTDTQYF. In DNA, the CDR3 is TGTGCCAGCTCACCCTTCAGGGGGAAGACTACTAGCACAGATACGCAGTATTTT.

In its sample, this clonotype was seen a few times. The rearrangement links TRBV6-1 to TRBJ2-7; D gene ambiguous. Trimming pared 7 bases from V and 1 base from J, leaving 23 bases between. Germline CDR1 MNHNS, CDR2 SASEGT. The CDR3 has 17 amino acids. Written as DNA, the CDR3 is TGTGCCAGCACCCCAAAACAACTCGTTGTTGGGTCCTACGAGCAGTACTTC. Translating it yields CASTPKQLVVGSYEQYF.